Below are 2 T cell receptor beta chains sequenced from a single sample in a study of T cell responses to AZD1222 COVID-19 vaccine. Sequencing was performed with immunoSEQ multiplex PCR; in TCRdb, only in-frame clones are kept and a portion is missing. The sample has 150,000 to 250,000 clones, just over 90% seen once. The sample here was peripheral blood, taken 28 days after the second AZD1222 dose. Receptors originate from an adult who received the AZD1222 COVID-19 vaccine.

This clone came up a few times. The V gene is TRBV6-1, the J gene TRBJ1-6; D not certain. This CDR3 has 14 residues. Trimming took off 0 bases at V and 6 bases at J, with 6 bases between the two ends. Germline V gene sequence: CDR1 MNHNS, CDR2 SASEGT. The CDR3 DNA reads as TGTGCCAGCAGTGAAGCGGGCAGTAATTCACCCCTCCACTTT. Protein: CASSEAGSNSPLHF.

The chain combines TRBV27 with TRBJ2-7; D is unclear. Germline loops: CDR1 MNHEY, CDR2 SMNVEV (reference sequence). The CDR3 length is 15 residues. V was shortened by 4 bases and J by 6 bases, with 19 bases between the two germline ends. Here the CDR3 reads CASSSQGRLHAEQYF. In nucleotides, the CDR3 is TGTGCCAGCAGTTCCCAAGGGCGGCTCCACGCCGAGCAGTACTTC.